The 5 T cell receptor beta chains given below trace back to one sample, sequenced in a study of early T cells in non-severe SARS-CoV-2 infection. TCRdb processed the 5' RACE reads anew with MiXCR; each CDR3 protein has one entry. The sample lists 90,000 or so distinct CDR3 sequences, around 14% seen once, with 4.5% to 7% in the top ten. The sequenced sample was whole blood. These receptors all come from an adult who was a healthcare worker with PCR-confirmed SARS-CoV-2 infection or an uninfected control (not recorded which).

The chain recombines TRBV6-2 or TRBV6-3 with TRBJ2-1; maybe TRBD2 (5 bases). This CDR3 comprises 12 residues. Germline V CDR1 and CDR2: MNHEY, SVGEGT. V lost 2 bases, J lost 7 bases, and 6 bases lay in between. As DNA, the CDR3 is TGTGCCAGCAGTTACAGGGAGAATGAGCAGTTCTTC. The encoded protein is CASSYRENEQFF.

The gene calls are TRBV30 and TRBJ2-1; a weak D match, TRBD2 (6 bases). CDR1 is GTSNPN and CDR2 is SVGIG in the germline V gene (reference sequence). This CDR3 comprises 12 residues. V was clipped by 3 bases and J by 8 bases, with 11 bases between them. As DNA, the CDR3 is TGTGCCTGGAGGACTAGGGTCGATGAGCAGTTCTTC. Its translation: CAWRTRVDEQFF.

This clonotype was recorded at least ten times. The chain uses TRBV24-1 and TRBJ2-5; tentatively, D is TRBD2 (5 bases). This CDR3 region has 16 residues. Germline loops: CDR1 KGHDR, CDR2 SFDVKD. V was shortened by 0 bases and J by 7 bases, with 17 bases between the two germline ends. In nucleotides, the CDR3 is TGTGCCACCAGTGATTTGCCTCGGAGCGGCCCTAGGACCCAGTACTTC. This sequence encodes CATSDLPRSGPRTQYF.

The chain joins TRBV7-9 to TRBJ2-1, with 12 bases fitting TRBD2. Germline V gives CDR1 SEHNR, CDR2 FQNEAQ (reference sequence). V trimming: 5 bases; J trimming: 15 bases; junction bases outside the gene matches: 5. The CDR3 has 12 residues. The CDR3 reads CASSTPGLAGFF. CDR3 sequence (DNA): TGTGCCAGCAGCACGCCGGGACTAGCGGGGTTCTTC.

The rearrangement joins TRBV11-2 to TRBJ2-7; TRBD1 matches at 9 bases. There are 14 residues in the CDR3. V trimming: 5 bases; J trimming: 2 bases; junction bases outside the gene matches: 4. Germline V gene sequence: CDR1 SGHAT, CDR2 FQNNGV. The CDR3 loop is CASSPNRGPYEQYF. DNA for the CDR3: TGTGCCAGCAGCCCAAACAGGGGGCCCTACGAGCAGTACTTC.